Below, 26 T cell receptor beta chains from the same sample are listed, as sequenced in a study of blood T cell repertoires in COVID-19. Using immunoSEQ multiplex PCR, the repertoire was profiled, and TCRdb retains in-frame clones only, with some absent. The sample records 50,000 to 65,000 clones, 84% being singletons. The sequencing sample was made of peripheral blood. The origin of the receptors is a man in his fifties or sixties with COVID-19, enrolled during active disease.

CDR3 region: CASSPDIYTGELFF. The CDR3 nucleotides are TGTGCCAGTAGTCCCGACATCTACACCGGGGAGCTGTTTTTT. The chain joins TRBV19 to TRBJ2-2; D is unresolved. Germline V gene lookup returns CDR1 LNHDA and CDR2 SQIVND (reference sequence). The V end lost 5 bases, the J end lost 3 bases, and 10 bases lay between the germline ends. The CDR3 is made up of 14 amino acids.

The chain is built from TRBV6-5 and TRBJ2-7; the D gene is possibly TRBD2 (6 bases). Trimming stripped 0 bases from V and 6 bases from J, with 18 bases between. The CDR3 sequence is 16 residues long. Germline loops: CDR1 MNHEY, CDR2 SVGAGI. In DNA form, the CDR3 reads TGTGCCAGCAGTTACTCGATATCACTCGCGGGGAGCGAGCAGTACTTC. Translating it yields CASSYSISLAGSEQYF.

The chain combines TRBV11-2 with TRBJ2-7, with D possibly being TRBD1 (5 bases). With 5 bases removed from V and 6 bases from J, the gap between germline ends came to 14 bases. Per the germline V gene, CDR1 is SGHAT and CDR2 is FQNNGV. CDR3 size: 13 residues. CDR3 DNA sequence: TGTGCCAGCAGCATCGGACAAAAGGGCGAGCAGTACTTC. Its protein is CASSIGQKGEQYF.

The CDR3 bases are TGTGCCACCAGCAGAGGAAACATCAATCAGCCCCAGCATTTT. Protein product: CATSRGNINQPQHF. The chain links TRBV15 to TRBJ1-5; D gene ambiguous. Germline loops: CDR1 LNHNV, CDR2 YYDKDF (reference sequence). Trimming shortened V by 1 base and J by 3 bases, and 7 bases separated the two germline ends. CDR3 length equals 14 residues.

The chain has TRBV7-2 and TRBJ2-3; 7 bases fit TRBD2. V gave up 7 bases and J gave up 7 bases; unmatched junction bases: 14. The germline gives CDR1 SGHTA, CDR2 FQGNSA. The CDR3 consists of 15 residues. The DNA for the CDR3 is TGTGCCAGCACCGCCACTAGCGATAGTCGCTATACGCAGTATTTT. Amino acid sequence: CASTATSDSRYTQYF.

The V and J genes are TRBV24-1 and TRBJ2-5; maybe TRBD2 (7 bases). V dropped 4 bases and J dropped 4 bases, with 15 bases sitting between them. Germline CDR1 reads KGHDR; CDR2 reads SFDVKD. This CDR3 has 15 amino acids. CDR3 in DNA: TGTGCCACCAGTGAGTCCAAGGGGGGGGCAGAGACCCAGTACTTC. Translating gives CATSESKGGAETQYF.

This clone was seen just once. The chain uses TRBV6-5 and TRBJ1-1; 8 positions agree with TRBD1. J lost 11 bases, V lost 5 bases, and 16 bases had no gene match. This CDR3 contains 15 residues. In germline, CDR1 is MNHEY, CDR2 SVGAGI. The CDR3 reads CASSPLTGGGNWAFF. The CDR3, as DNA: TGTGCCAGCAGTCCCTTAACAGGGGGTGGTAATTGGGCTTTCTTT.

As regards this clone: A read error may produce the germline difference seen at one junction end. V and J are TRBV5-1 and TRBJ1-4, with no clear D. CDR3 length equals 15 residues. Germline CDR1 SGHRS, CDR2 YFSETQ. The CDR3 sequence: CASSLAPATNEKLFF. DNA for the CDR3: TGTGCCAGCAGCTTGGCCCCCGCAACTAATGAAAAACTGTTTTTT.

The chain uses TRBV4-1 and TRBJ1-2, with TRBD1 as a possible D gene (5 bases). The CDR3 is 15 residues long. CDR1 MGHRA and CDR2 YSYEKL come from the germline V gene. The germline V and J ends were trimmed by 4 bases and 4 bases, with 16 bases remaining between them. CDR3 loop: CASSLGREGSYGYTF. The CDR3 nucleotides read TGCGCCAGCAGCCTCGGGCGGGAGGGGAGCTATGGCTACACCTTC.

J is TRBJ2-3 and V is TRBV6-1, with 7 bases aligning to TRBD2. Looked up from germline, CDR1 is MNHNS and CDR2 is SASEGT. The CDR3 contains 14 residues. The V segment lost 0 bases and the J segment 3 bases; nucleotides outside the gene matches: 0. Here the CDR3 reads CASSEAGGTDTQYF. The CDR3 nucleotides read TGTGCCAGCAGTGAAGCCGGGGGGACAGATACGCAGTATTTT.

In its sample, this clone was seen once. V is TRBV9 and J is TRBJ2-7; 8 bases match TRBD1. Germline values: CDR1 SGDLS, CDR2 YYNGEE. Trimming cost V 2 bases and J 2 bases; bases outside gene matches: 3. CDR3 length: 14 residues. CDR3 coding DNA: TGTGCCAGCAGCGTTGGACAGGGTACCTACGAGCAGTACTTC. Protein: CASSVGQGTYEQYF. Together with reference TRBV9 and TRBJ2-7, the CDR3 gives the full variable domain: DSGVTQTPKHLITATGQRVTLRCSPRSGDLSVYWYQQSLDQGLQFLIQYYNGEERAKGNILERFSAQQFPDLHSELNLSSLELGDSALYFCASSVGQGTYEQYFGPGTRLTVT.

The genes are TRBV2 and TRBJ1-5; D unclear. The V end lost 4 bases, the J end lost 1 base, and 11 bases lay between the germline ends. Per the germline V gene, CDR1 is SNHLY and CDR2 is FYNNEI. The CDR3 totals 15 residues. In nucleotides, the CDR3 is TGTGCCAGCAGTGCCGAAACGGGGAGCAATCAGCCCCAGCATTTT. This gives the protein CASSAETGSNQPQHF.

The chain employs TRBV2 and TRBJ1-3; tentative D call: TRBD1 (5 bases). This CDR3 spans 13 amino acids. The germline V gene encodes CDR1 SNHLY and CDR2 FYNNEI. V lost 6 bases, J lost 4 bases, and 10 bases lay in between. DNA of the CDR3: TGTGCCAGCAGAGACAGAGGCGGAAACACCATATATTTT. This gives the protein CASRDRGGNTIYF.

This clone was recorded only once. V is TRBV29-1 and J is TRBJ1-6, with 9 bases identical to TRBD1. Germline V gene data show CDR1 as SQVTM and CDR2 as ANQGSEA. The CDR3 loop spans 13 amino acids. The junction had 6 bases not matched to a gene; V was cut back by 7 bases and J by 8 bases. The CDR3 DNA sequence: TGCAGCGCTGGACAGGGGCCTGATTCACCCCTCCACTTT. This encodes CSAGQGPDSPLHF.

The V call is TRBV7-9, the J call TRBJ2-3; perhaps TRBD2 as D (5 bases). From germline, CDR1 is SEHNR and CDR2 FQNEAQ (reference sequence). Trimming shortened V by 4 bases and J by 1 base, and 9 bases separated the two germline ends. CDR3 length: 14 residues. Here the CDR3 reads CASSSGLGTDTQYF. CDR3 DNA: TGTGCCAGCAGCTCGGGATTGGGCACAGATACGCAGTATTTT.

This chain links TRBV2 with TRBJ1-1, with TRBD1 matching 9 bases. From germline, CDR1 is SNHLY and CDR2 FYNNEI. The J segment lost 4 bases and the V segment lost 7 bases, leaving 13 bases of the junction unmatched. CDR3 length: 16 residues. The CDR3 DNA reads as TGTGCCAGCACACCTTCCGGGACAGGGTATGCCACTGAAGCTTTCTTT. Its translation is CASTPSGTGYATEAFF.

The chain has TRBV10-1 and TRBJ2-1; D is perhaps TRBD2 (7 bases). The CDR3 is made up of 16 amino acids. Germline CDR1 WNHNN, CDR2 SYGVQD (reference sequence). V shed 0 bases and J shed 8 bases, with 17 bases lying between them. The CDR3 protein is CASSESGGGPGHEQFF. Written as DNA, the CDR3 is TGCGCCAGCAGTGAGTCAGGGGGAGGGCCTGGCCATGAGCAGTTCTTC.

The V and J genes are TRBV4-1 and TRBJ2-1; possible D gene TRBD2, 5 bases. From germline, CDR1 is MGHRA and CDR2 YSYEKL. Trimming stripped 1 base from V and 7 bases from J, with 17 bases between. CDR3 length: 16 residues. The CDR3 spells CASSQGPQAGVNEQFF. The CDR3 nucleotides are TGCGCCAGCAGCCAAGGGCCCCAGGCGGGCGTTAATGAGCAGTTCTTC.

The chain joins TRBV24-1 to TRBJ2-3, with 8 bases matching TRBD2. The germline gives CDR1 KGHDR, CDR2 SFDVKD. Trimming at V came to 9 bases and at J to 2 bases, leaving 9 bases not matched to a gene. The CDR3 totals 15 residues. The CDR3 DNA is TGTGCCACCCGGTCGGGGGGGGGTTCCACAGATACGCAGTATTTT. Translated: CATRSGGGSTDTQYF.

The chain joins TRBV4-2 to TRBJ2-7; 7 nucleotides match TRBD1. This CDR3 region has 17 residues. J was trimmed by 0 bases and V by 4 bases; bases with no gene match: 12. Per the germline V gene, CDR1 is LGHNA and CDR2 is YNFKEQ. CDR3 sequence: CASSPHSNDRDSYEQYF. Written as DNA, the CDR3 is TGTGCCAGCAGCCCACACTCCAACGACAGGGACTCCTACGAGCAGTACTTC.

The chain links TRBV7-6 to TRBJ2-1; perhaps TRBD1 as D (6 bases). This CDR3 region has 16 residues. V lost 5 bases and J lost 0, with 14 bases in between. CDR1 is SGHVS and CDR2 is FNYEAQ in the germline V gene. As DNA, the CDR3 is TGTGCCAGCAGCCTTTTCCAGGGGAGCTCCTACAATGAGCAGTTCTTC. It translates to CASSLFQGSSYNEQFF.

The chain has TRBV21-1 and TRBJ2-1; TRBD2 is the table's D call, not checked against the DNA. TRBV21-1 is a pseudogene locus. This CDR3 is built from 13 residues. The DNA of the CDR3 is TGTGCCAGCAGCAAGATGGCAGCGAATGAGCAGTTCTTC. Its protein is CASSKMAANEQFF.

This rearrangement joins TRBV6-5 to TRBJ2-3, with TRBD2 identical over 12 bases. Trimming removed 4 bases from V and 0 bases from J; junction bases left unmatched: 2. From germline, CDR1 is MNHEY and CDR2 SVGAGI. The CDR3 totals 16 residues. For the CDR3, the DNA is TGTGCCAGCAGTTCTAGCGGGGGGGCGAGCACAGATACGCAGTATTTT. Its translation: CASSSSGGASTDTQYF.

The chain uses TRBV28 and TRBJ1-2; D unresolved. The CDR3 extends over 12 amino acids. V shed 3 bases and J shed 4 bases, with 6 bases lying between them. CDR1 and CDR2 (germline): MDHEN, SYDVKM. The CDR3 reads CASSLAGYGYTF. The CDR3 DNA follows: TGTGCCAGCAGTTTGGCAGGCTATGGCTACACCTTC.

The chain recombines TRBV11-2 with TRBJ1-1; 9 bases match TRBD1. The J segment lost 4 bases and the V segment lost 4 bases, leaving 4 bases of the junction unmatched. The CDR3 covers 14 residues. Germline V gives CDR1 SGHAT, CDR2 FQNNGV. CDR3 DNA: TGTGCCAGCAGCTACGGACAGGGGACCACTGAAGCTTTCTTT. It codes for CASSYGQGTTEAFF. The whole variable domain, filled in from reference TRBV11-2 and TRBJ1-1, reads EAGVAQSPRYKIIEKRQSVAFWCNPISGHATLYWYQQILGQGPKLLIQFQNNGVVDDSQLPKDRFSAERLKGVDSTLKIQPAKLEDSAVYLCASSYGQGTTEAFFGQGTRLTVV.

There are a few counts of this clone. This rearrangement joins TRBV5-1 to TRBJ1-3; 7 bases line up with TRBD1. The V segment lost 8 bases and the J segment 2 bases; nucleotides outside the gene matches: 7. Germline assignment: CDR1 SGHRS and CDR2 YFSETQ. The CDR3 length is 14 residues. The CDR3 nucleotides are TGCGCCAGTAGACAGGGTGAGGCTGGAAACACCATATATTTT. Its translation is CASRQGEAGNTIYF.